Listed below are T cell receptor beta chains from one sample, sequenced in a study of T-cell reconstitution after alpha-beta-depleted transplantation in children. TCRdb re-analysed the PCR reads in MiXCR, keeping a single row per CDR3 protein. This table has some 250,000 distinct CDR3 sequences, 12% appearing once. The specimen comprised PBMCs from the stem cell graft donor, sampled from the stem cell graft. These receptors originate from a human donor who donated a stem cell graft to a child with acute lymphoblastic leukemia. CDR3s include the opening cysteine and the closing phenylalanine or tryptophan. D genes are given only for firm matches. The size entry is marked missing in some rows and otherwise reads once, few, many or a size class.

>TRBD2|TRBV20-1|TRBJ2-1|few
TGCAGTGCTGGATTTACTAGCGGGAGGTACAATGAGCAGTTCTTC
CSAGFTSGRYNEQFF
>TRBD2|TRBV9|TRBJ2-2|many
TGTGCCAGCAGCCTCACGGCGGGGGCGAACACCGGGGAGCTGTTTTTT
CASSLTAGANTGELFF
>.|TRBV21-1|TRBJ2-5|.
TGTGCCAGCAACCCGGGACGCCTAGAAGAGACCCAGTACTTC
CASNPGRLEETQYF
>.|TRBV5-1|TRBJ2-4|many
TGCGCCAGCAGCTTGGATTCGAGCAAAAACATTCAGTACTTC
CASSLDSSKNIQYF
>.|TRBV15|TRBJ2-2|many
TGTGCCACCAGCAGAGATCAGATCGGGGAGCTGTTTTTT
CATSRDQIGELFF
>TRBD2|TRBV7-9|TRBJ2-4|many
TGTGCCAGCAGCCCGTCGACTAGCGGGGTTAAAAACATTCAGTACTTC
CASSPSTSGVKNIQYF
>TRBD1|TRBV12-3/TRBV12-4|TRBJ1-6|many
TGTGCCAGCAGCTTCTCCGGGACAGCGAATTCACCCCTCCACTTT
CASSFSGTANSPLHF
>.|TRBV12-3/TRBV12-4|TRBJ1-6|many
TGTGCCAGCACGAGAAGCTCCTATAATTCACCCCTCCACTTT
CASTRSSYNSPLHF
>.|TRBV9|TRBJ2-7|many
TGTGCCAGCAGCGACGGACCTACAAACTACGAGGGGCAGTACTTC
CASSDGPTNYEGQYF
>.|TRBV6-6|TRBJ1-2|many
TGTGCCAGCGTTGGGGCAGAGAACTATGGCTACACCTTC
CASVGAENYGYTF
>.|TRBV7-2|TRBJ2-7|few
TGTGCCAGCAGCTTAATCGGGGGCCCCTACGAGCAGTACTTC
CASSLIGGPYEQYF
>.|TRBV5-4|TRBJ1-2|many
TGTGCCAGCACCTCATCTACCTATGGCTACACCTTC
CASTSSTYGYTF
>.|TRBV6-2/TRBV6-3|TRBJ2-7|many
TGTGCCAGCACCAAAAGAACCGATAGCTCCTACGAGCAGTACTTC
CASTKRTDSSYEQYF
>TRBD1|TRBV5-1|TRBJ2-2|many
TGCGCCAGCAGCTCCCGACAGGGGTACACCGGGGAGCTGTTTTTT
CASSSRQGYTGELFF
>.|TRBV10-3|TRBJ1-2|many
TGTGCCATCAACGCGGGTTCGTCAGGGGCAGGCGATGGCTACACCTTC
CAINAGSSGAGDGYTF
>TRBD1|TRBV2|TRBJ1-1|many
TGTGCCAGCAGTGAAGAGGGGGCGAGTGGCACTGAAGCTTTCTTT
CASSEEGASGTEAFF
>TRBD2|TRBV11-3|TRBJ2-1|few
TGTGCCAGCAGCTTACCAGCGGGGGGTGGACTAGCGGGAGATGAGCAGTTCTTC
CASSLPAGGGLAGDEQFF
>.|TRBV20-1|TRBJ1-4|many
TGCAGTGCCCCGGAGTCGGTAGCAACTAATGAAAAACTGTTTTTT
CSAPESVATNEKLFF
>.|TRBV5-1|TRBJ2-6|many
TGCGCCAGCAGAATTGGGTCCTCTGGGGCCAACGTCCTGACTTTC
CASRIGSSGANVLTF
>TRBD1|TRBV10-3|TRBJ2-5|.
TGTGCCATCAGTGGAGGGGACAGGGAACAAGAGACCCAGTACTTC
CAISGGDREQETQYF
>TRBD2|TRBV7-2|TRBJ2-3|many
TGTGCCAGCAGCGTTAGCGGGGGAGGCACAGATACGCAGTATTTT
CASSVSGGGTDTQYF
>.|TRBV18|TRBJ2-1|.
TGTGCCAGCTCTACCACGCGCCAGGGGAAGGCCAATGAGCAGTTCTTC
CASSTTRQGKANEQFF
>TRBD2|TRBV27|TRBJ2-5|many
TGTGCCAGCAGTAGGACTAGCGGGACTAGACGAGAGACCCAGTACTTC
CASSRTSGTRRETQYF
>TRBD1|TRBV18|TRBJ2-7|.
TGTGCCAGCTCACCGGGGACAGGGGGCTTCCTTTCCTACGAGCAGTACTTC
CASSPGTGGFLSYEQYF
>.|TRBV9|TRBJ2-5|many
TGTGCCAGCAGCGCGAAGGAGGGCCCGCTTCCGTACCAAGAGACCCAGTACTTC
CASSAKEGPLPYQETQYF
>.|TRBV5-1|TRBJ2-1|many
TGCGCCAGCAGCTCAGGCTCCTACAATGAGCAGTTCTTC
CASSSGSYNEQFF
>.|TRBV28|TRBJ1-2|many
TGTGCCAGCACACGCCCTACAAGATGGCCGGGGGCCCCGACACTTTATGGCTACACCTTC
CASTRPTRWPGAPTLYGYTF
>.|TRBV15|TRBJ2-4|many
TGTGCCACCAGCAGAGACTTGTCGTTAGCCAAAAACATTCAGTACTTC
CATSRDLSLAKNIQYF
>.|TRBV29-1|TRBJ2-3|many
TGCAGCGGAAAGCTGACAGATACGCAGTATTTT
CSGKLTDTQYF
>.|TRBV9|TRBJ1-2|few
TGTGCCAGCAGCGTCTCACTCGAGGTGGGGGACTATGGCTACACCTTC
CASSVSLEVGDYGYTF
>.|TRBV20-1|TRBJ2-5|few
TGCAGTGCTAGACCCCGGGACGGGCTTAAGACCCAGTACTTC
CSARPRDGLKTQYF
>.|TRBV6-5|TRBJ1-2|many
TGTGCCAGCAGTTCCCGACTTTATGGCTACACCTTC
CASSSRLYGYTF
>.|TRBV28|TRBJ1-4|many
TGTGCCAGCAGTTCCACTGGGGCCCCAGCTAATGAAAAACTGTTTTTT
CASSSTGAPANEKLFF
>.|TRBV7-9|TRBJ2-7|many
TGTGCCAGCAGCCTATCAGGCGGCGAGCAGTACTTC
CASSLSGGEQYF
>TRBD1|TRBV20-1|TRBJ1-1|many
TGCAGTGCTAGAGATCGGGACAGGGGAAACACTGAAGCTTTCTTT
CSARDRDRGNTEAFF
>.|TRBV2|TRBJ1-6|many
TGTGCCGCTACCCTCCGGGACGTGAATTCACCCCTCCACTTT
CAATLRDVNSPLHF
>TRBD1|TRBV29-1|TRBJ2-1|many
TGCAGCGTTGAAGGCCGACAGGGAAGCTACAATGAGCAGTTCTTC
CSVEGRQGSYNEQFF
>TRBD2|TRBV28|TRBJ2-2|many
TGTGCCAGCAGGGGACTATCCCCCGGGGAGCTGTTTTTT
CASRGLSPGELFF
>.|TRBV11-2|TRBJ1-1|.
TGTGCCAGCAGCTTAGTTCCATCGTTTATGGCGAACACTGAAGCTTTCTTT
CASSLVPSFMANTEAFF
>.|TRBV18|TRBJ2-5|many
TGTGCCAGCTCATCGGGACCGTGGGGGACCCAGTACTTC
CASSSGPWGTQYF
>TRBD2|TRBV20-1|TRBJ2-7|many
TGCAGTGCCCCTAACCGGCTAGCGGGGTCTACCTACGAGCAGTACTTC
CSAPNRLAGSTYEQYF
>.|TRBV20-1|TRBJ2-3|many
TGCAGTGCTAGACCCGGACGGGAAGGGATTAGCACAGATACGCAGTATTTT
CSARPGREGISTDTQYF
>TRBD1|TRBV29-1|TRBJ1-2|many
TGCAGCGTCAGGGGGAGGAATGGCTACACCTTC
CSVRGRNGYTF
>TRBD2|TRBV28|TRBJ2-1|many
TGTGCCAGCAGTTTAGCGGGAGGACTTTACAATGAGCAGTTCTTC
CASSLAGGLYNEQFF
>.|TRBV20-1|TRBJ2-7|.
TGCAGTGCTCCTTTTCCCTCCTCCTACGAGCAGTACTTC
CSAPFPSSYEQYF
>.|TRBV6-1|TRBJ2-7|.
TGTGCCAGCAGTGAAGATACAACAATCTACGAGCAGTACTTC
CASSEDTTIYEQYF